The T cell receptor beta chain under discussion was sequenced for a study of shared clonotypes between healthy human individuals. As for this clone: Its antigen is not identified.

Participating donors were healthy, HIV-negative adults free of recent acute infections or vaccinations. General study points: Lower generation probabilities were found for non-shared clonotypes than for those shared by all four donors.

TCRdb's table, derived via immunoSEQ multiplex PCR, lists solely in-frame clones and lacks some. Among millions of clones listed, over 85% were seen once. Trimming cost V 5 bases and J 0 bases; bases outside gene matches: 7. The CDR3 is 16 residues long. CDR1 and CDR2 (germline): SGHTA, FQGNSA. The sequence was obtained from a man aged 18-30 years in good health. The V call is TRBV7-2, the J call TRBJ1-3, with 7 bases identical to TRBD1. Sequencing was performed on naive CD4+ T cells sorted from blood. Subset in this sample: CD45RA+ positively selected. The CDR3 region has the DNA TGTGCCAGCAGCATGAACAGGGGCACCTCTGGAAACACCATATATTTT. The encoded protein is CASSMNRGTSGNTIYF.